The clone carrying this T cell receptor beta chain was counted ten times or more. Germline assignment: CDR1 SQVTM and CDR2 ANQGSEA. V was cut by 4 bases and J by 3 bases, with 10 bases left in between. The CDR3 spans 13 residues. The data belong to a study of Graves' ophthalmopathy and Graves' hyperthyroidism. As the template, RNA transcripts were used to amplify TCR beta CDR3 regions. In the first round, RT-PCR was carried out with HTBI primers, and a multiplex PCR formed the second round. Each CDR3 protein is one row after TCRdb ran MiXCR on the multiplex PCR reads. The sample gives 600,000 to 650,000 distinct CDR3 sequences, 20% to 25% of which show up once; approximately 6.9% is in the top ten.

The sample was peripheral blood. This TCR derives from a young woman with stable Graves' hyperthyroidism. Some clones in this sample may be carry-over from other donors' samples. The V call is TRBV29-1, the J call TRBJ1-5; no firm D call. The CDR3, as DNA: TGCAGCGTTGGGGCAGGCCTCAATCAGCCCCAGCATTTT. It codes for CSVGAGLNQPQHF.